Each of the 8 T cell receptor beta chains below was sequenced from the same sample in a study of T cell responses to AZD1222 COVID-19 vaccine. Generated by immunoSEQ multiplex PCR, the TCRdb table keeps only in-frame clones and is missing some. The sample shows tens of thousands of clones, approximately 90% of them seen only once. The sequenced sample was peripheral blood, obtained 28 days after the second AZD1222 dose. These receptor sequences come from an adult who received the AZD1222 COVID-19 vaccine.

The chain recombines TRBV11-2 with TRBJ1-3; D gene unclear. The V end was cut by 2 bases, the J end by 0 bases, with 8 bases between. CDR1 is SGHAT, CDR2 FQNNGV, per germline. The CDR3 totals 15 residues. The chain's CDR3 is CASSLTVFSGNTIYF. CDR3 coding DNA: TGTGCCAGCAGCTTAACAGTTTTCTCTGGAAACACCATATATTTT.

The chain is built from TRBV11-2 and TRBJ2-7, with 7 bases lining up with TRBD1. Trimming took 7 bases from V and 4 from J; bases not matched to a gene: 7. Germline CDR1 reads SGHAT; CDR2 reads FQNNGV. The CDR3 covers 13 residues. DNA of the CDR3: TGTGCCAGCACCGGGATCAGGGGGTACGAGCAGTACTTC. Encoded protein: CASTGIRGYEQYF. The full variable domain, rest sourced from reference TRBV11-2 and TRBJ2-7, is EAGVAQSPRYKIIEKRQSVAFWCNPISGHATLYWYQQILGQGPKLLIQFQNNGVVDDSQLPKDRFSAERLKGVDSTLKIQPAKLEDSAVYLCASTGIRGYEQYFGPGTRLTVT.

The V and J genes are TRBV30 and TRBJ1-4, with a weak D call TRBD1 (6 bases). Germline loops: CDR1 GTSNPN, CDR2 SVGIG (reference sequence). V lost 0 bases to trimming and J lost 7 bases, with 12 bases between them. CDR3 size: 14 residues. Here the CDR3 reads CAWSVGTMGEKLFF. CDR3 nucleotides: TGTGCCTGGAGTGTAGGGACAATGGGTGAAAAACTGTTTTTT.

This clone was picked up one time. The chain combines TRBV28 with TRBJ1-5; D remains ambiguous. CDR1 MDHEN and CDR2 SYDVKM come from the germline V gene. Trimming took off 3 bases at V and 7 bases at J, with 7 bases between the two ends. The CDR3 spans 12 residues. CDR3 sequence: CASSFQLQPQHF. CDR3 coding DNA: TGTGCCAGCAGTTTCCAACTCCAGCCCCAGCATTTT.

The chain recombines TRBV6-5 with TRBJ1-1, with D unclear. V gave up 6 bases and J gave up 5 bases, with 7 bases separating them. Germline-derived CDR1 and CDR2 are MNHEY and SVGAGI. CDR3 length: 11 residues. The CDR3, as DNA: TGTGCCAGCAGCGGTGGAACTGAAGCTTTCTTT. This translates into CASSGGTEAFF.

This chain links TRBV12-3 or TRBV12-4 with TRBJ1-1, with a tentative D call TRBD1 (5 bases). V lost 6 bases and J 9 bases, leaving 8 bases between the germline ends. The CDR3 is 10 residues long. CDR3 amino acids: CASSQGQAFF. CDR3 DNA sequence: TGTGCCAGCAGCCAGGGTCAAGCTTTCTTT.

The rearrangement joins TRBV6-4 to TRBJ2-1; D gene uncertain. Germline lookup yields CDR1 MRHNA and CDR2 SNTAGT. The CDR3 consists of 13 residues. Between the trimmed V and J ends, which lost 3 bases and 4 bases, there was a span of 7 bases. The CDR3 bases are TGTGCCAGCAGTGAGGGCGAATACAATGAGCAGTTCTTC. Translation: CASSEGEYNEQFF.

J is TRBJ1-4 and V is TRBV7-8; the match to TRBD1 covers 8 bases. The J segment lost 8 bases and the V segment lost 4 bases, leaving 9 bases of the junction unmatched. The CDR3 is 15 residues long. Germline V gene sequence: CDR1 SGHVS, CDR2 FQNEAQ. CDR3 nucleotide sequence: TGTGCCAGCAGCTCATCGACAGGGGAGAACGAAAAACTGTTTTTT. Its protein is CASSSSTGENEKLFF.